This T cell receptor (beta chain) is drawn from a study of T cell changes during pregnancy in multiple sclerosis. Repertoires were generated with immunoSEQ multiplex PCR, while TCRdb's copy carries only in-frame clones and drops some. This table has about 40,000 clones, around 90% appearing once. CDR1 is SGHRS, CDR2 YFSETQ, per germline. CDR3 size: 15 residues. Trimming stripped 0 bases from V and 1 base from J, with 9 bases between. The receptor was isolated from a female donor with multiple sclerosis, enrolled in a pregnancy study. This sequence joins TRBV5-1 and TRBJ2-3; D is unclear. The sequenced sample was CD8+ T cells from peripheral blood mononuclear cells, obtained before pregnancy. As DNA, the CDR3 is TGCGCCAGCAGCTTGGTCGTGGCTGGCACAGATACGCAGTATTTT. Encoded protein: CASSLVVAGTDTQYF.